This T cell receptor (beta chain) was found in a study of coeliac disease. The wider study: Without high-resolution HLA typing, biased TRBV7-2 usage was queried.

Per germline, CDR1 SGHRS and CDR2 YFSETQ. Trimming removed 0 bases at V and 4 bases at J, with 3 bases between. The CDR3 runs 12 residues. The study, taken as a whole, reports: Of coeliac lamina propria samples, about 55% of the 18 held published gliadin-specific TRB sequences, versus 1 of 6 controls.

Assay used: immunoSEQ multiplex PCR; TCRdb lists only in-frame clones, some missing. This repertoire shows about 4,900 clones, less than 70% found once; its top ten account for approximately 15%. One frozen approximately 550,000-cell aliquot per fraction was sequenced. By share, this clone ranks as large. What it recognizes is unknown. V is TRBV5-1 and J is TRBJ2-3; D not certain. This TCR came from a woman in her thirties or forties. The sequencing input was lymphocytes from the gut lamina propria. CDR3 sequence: CASSLAADTQYF. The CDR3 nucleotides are TGCGCCAGCAGCTTGGCAGCAGATACGCAGTATTTT.